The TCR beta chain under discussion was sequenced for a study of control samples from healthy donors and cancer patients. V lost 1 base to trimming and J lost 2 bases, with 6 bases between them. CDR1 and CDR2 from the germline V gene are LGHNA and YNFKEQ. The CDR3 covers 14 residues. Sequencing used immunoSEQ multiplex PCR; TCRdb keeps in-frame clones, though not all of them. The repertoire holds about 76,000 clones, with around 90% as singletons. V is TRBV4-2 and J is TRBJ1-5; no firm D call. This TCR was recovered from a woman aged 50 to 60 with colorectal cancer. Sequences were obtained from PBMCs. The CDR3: CASSQGRGNQPQHF. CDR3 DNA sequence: TGTGCCAGCAGCCAAGGCCGGGGCAATCAGCCCCAGCATTTT.